The 21 T cell receptor beta chains reported below all come from one sample, sequenced in a study of cytomegalovirus exposure and HLA in healthy donors (dated by TCRdb to 2017 to 2019). Receptor libraries were prepared by the immunoSEQ multiplex PCR assay. This is the immuneACCESS table as TCRdb keeps it, with only in-frame sequences that have V and J called. A part of the clones is gone; compared with another copy, unresolved V genes explain less than half, and the rest is unexplained. Counted in this sample were around 150,000 clones; around 85% of them appeared once. Under 2.5% of the sample is held by the ten biggest clonotypes. Source material: PBMCs. These receptors all stem from a man younger than 45 in good health and CMV-seropositive.

The chain carries TRBV18 and TRBJ2-5, with TRBD2 matching 13 bases. The CDR3 sequence is 18 residues long. The germline gives CDR1 KGHSH, CDR2 LQKENI. J was trimmed by 1 base and V by 3 bases; bases with no gene match: 8. The CDR3 loop is CASSPRTSGGLSQETQYF. The CDR3 DNA reads as TGTGCCAGCTCACCTAGGACTAGCGGGGGCCTCTCCCAAGAGACCCAGTACTTC.

The chain joins TRBV7-9 to TRBJ1-1; D call uncertain. There are 15 residues in the CDR3. Trimming left V 5 bases short and J 3 bases short, with 16 bases between. Germline V gene sequence: CDR1 SEHNR, CDR2 FQNEAQ (reference sequence). The CDR3 DNA sequence: TGTGCCAGCAGCCCCCCAGGTACAACCGACACTGAAGCTTTCTTT. Translating gives CASSPPGTTDTEAFF. The complete variable domain, with remaining parts taken from reference TRBV7-9 and TRBJ1-1, reads DTGVSQNPRHKITKRGQNVTFRCDPISEHNRLYWYRQTLGQGPEFLTYFQNEAQLEKSRLLSDRFSAERPKGSFSTLEIQRTEQGDSAMYLCASSPPGTTDTEAFFGQGTRLTVV.

The genes are TRBV9 and TRBJ2-2, with 9 bases identical to TRBD2. The germline V gene encodes CDR1 SGDLS and CDR2 YYNGEE. CDR3 length: 16 amino acids. Trimming cost V 0 bases and J 6 bases; bases outside gene matches: 6. CDR3 region: CASSVAGGGAPGELFF. In DNA, the CDR3 is TGTGCCAGCAGCGTAGCCGGCGGGGGGGCGCCCGGGGAGCTGTTTTTT.

This clone was detected a few times. CDR3 residues: CASSSSDSSPLHF. The CDR3 coding sequence is TGCGCCAGCAGCTCATCGGACTCATCACCCCTCCACTTT. The V call is TRBV5-1, the J call TRBJ1-6, with D hard to call. The CDR3 covers 13 residues. The V gene's germline CDR1 is SGHRS and CDR2 YFSETQ. V was pared by 3 bases and J by 10 bases, with 11 bases between.

The rearrangement uses TRBV4-3 and TRBJ2-7; D is perhaps TRBD2 (6 bases). Looked up from germline, CDR1 is LGHNA and CDR2 is YSLEER. This CDR3 has 15 amino acids. V was clipped by 0 bases and J by 3 bases, with 12 bases between them. CDR3 loop: CASSQDPGLIYEQYF. In nucleotides, the CDR3 is TGCGCCAGCAGCCAAGATCCAGGACTAATCTACGAGCAGTACTTC.

Only a few counts were recorded for this clone. This sequence joins TRBV11-2 and TRBJ2-7, with D perhaps TRBD2 (6 bases). The V gene's germline CDR1 is SGHAT and CDR2 FQNNGV. The CDR3 is 16 residues long. The ends were cut back, 2 bases at V and 0 bases at J, with 14 bases in the middle. In DNA form, the CDR3 reads TGTGCCAGCAGCTTAATTCCGGGGGTCAGCTCCTACGAGCAGTACTTC. Its translation is CASSLIPGVSSYEQYF.

The CDR3 DNA is TGTGCCAGCAGTGAGCGGACTAGCGGGGCCACCGGGGAGCTGTTTTTT. The encoded protein is CASSERTSGATGELFF. The V gene is TRBV2, the J gene TRBJ2-2, with TRBD2 matching over 12 bases. J gave up 4 bases and V 3 bases, and 3 bases lay outside the gene matches. CDR1 and CDR2 (germline): SNHLY, FYNNEI. The CDR3 has 16 amino acids.

This clone showed up just once. The chain couples TRBV18 to TRBJ2-3; 7 bases are a match to TRBD2. Germline lookup yields CDR1 KGHSH and CDR2 LQKENI. Germline trimming cut 5 bases from V and 2 bases from J; bases unmatched to any gene: 7. The CDR3 runs 15 residues. CDR3 loop: CASSKVAGDTDTQYF. CDR3 nucleotides: TGTGCCAGCTCAAAGGTTGCGGGGGACACAGATACGCAGTATTTT.

This clone occurred a few times. The CDR3 DNA is TGTGCCAGAAGTTGGGGACAGGGTTACTATGGCTACACCTTC. This encodes CARSWGQGYYGYTF. This rearrangement joins TRBV5-3 to TRBJ1-2, with 9 nucleotides matching TRBD1. TRBV5-3 falls under the ORF class, with uncertain function. The CDR3 runs 14 residues. V shed 5 bases and J 3 bases; nucleotides not matched to a gene: 5.

This clone has more than one count but fewer than ten. The J gene is TRBJ2-7, the V gene TRBV14; 9 bases map to TRBD1. Germline V gene lookup returns CDR1 SGHDN and CDR2 FVKESK. The CDR3 covers 14 residues. Unmatched junction bases numbered 4, after V lost 5 bases and J lost 2 bases. The CDR3 nucleotides are TGTGCCAGCAGCAACACAGGGGGCCCCTACGAGCAGTACTTC. Its protein product is CASSNTGGPYEQYF.

The chain combines TRBV5-1 with TRBJ1-1, with 7 bases lining up with TRBD1. The CDR3 totals 16 residues. Losses at the gene ends were 0 bases for V and 4 bases for J; bases not matched to a gene: 9. Germline V CDR1 and CDR2: SGHRS, YFSETQ. The CDR3 DNA is TGCGCCAGCAGCTTGGCCTCTGGGGCAGGGGGCACTGAAGCTTTCTTT. Amino acid sequence: CASSLASGAGGTEAFF.

The chain carries TRBV7-2 and TRBJ2-5, with 10 bases matching TRBD2. CDR3 length: 17 amino acids. Looked up from germline, CDR1 is SGHTA and CDR2 is FQGNSA. The junction had 9 bases not matched to a gene; V was cut back by 0 bases and J by 5 bases. CDR3 DNA: TGTGCCAGCAGCTTAGCTAGCGGGGGGCCGGAGGGGGAGACCCAGTACTTC. Translated: CASSLASGGPEGETQYF. The variable domain in full, with the rest retrieved from reference TRBV7-2 and TRBJ2-5, is GAGVSQSPSNKVTEKGKDVELRCDPISGHTALYWYRQSLGQGLEFLIYFQGNSAPDKSGLPSDRFSAERTGGSVSTLTIQRTQQEDSAVYLCASSLASGGPEGETQYFGPGTRLLVL.

The V call is TRBV19, the J call TRBJ2-1; TRBD2 aligns across 9 bases. Germline CDR1 and CDR2: LNHDA and SQIVND (reference sequence). V dropped 5 bases and J dropped 8; count of bases not matched to a gene: 10. CDR3 length: 15 residues. The CDR3 DNA sequence: TGTGCCAGTAGTCCGGGGACTAGCTCATTCGATGAGCAGTTCTTC. This gives the protein CASSPGTSSFDEQFF.

This chain uses TRBV11-2 with TRBJ1-3, with TRBD1 as a possible D gene (6 bases). V was trimmed by 4 bases and J by 0 bases, leaving 7 bases between them. The CDR3 covers 14 residues. CDR1 and CDR2 from the germline V gene are SGHAT and FQNNGV. The CDR3 coding sequence is TGTGCCAGCAGCTGGACAGTCTCTGGAAACACCATATATTTT. It is translated as CASSWTVSGNTIYF. Using reference TRBV11-2 and TRBJ1-3 for the parts outside the CDR3, the full variable domain is EAGVAQSPRYKIIEKRQSVAFWCNPISGHATLYWYQQILGQGPKLLIQFQNNGVVDDSQLPKDRFSAERLKGVDSTLKIQPAKLEDSAVYLCASSWTVSGNTIYFGEGSWLTVV.

The rearrangement joins TRBV4-3 to TRBJ2-7, with D perhaps TRBD1 (5 bases). Trimming stripped 3 bases from V and 7 bases from J, with 16 bases between. This CDR3 comprises 14 residues. CDR1 and CDR2 from the germline V gene are LGHNA and YSLEER. CDR3 DNA: TGCGCCAGCAGCCACGCCGGCAGGGTGGGAGAGCAGTACTTC. Translating it yields CASSHAGRVGEQYF.

This clone was recorded once. The chain carries TRBV29-1 and TRBJ2-6, with D possibly matching TRBD1 (5 bases). This CDR3 spans 16 amino acids. In germline, CDR1 is SQVTM, CDR2 ANQGSEA. Trimming shortened V by 6 bases and J by 1 base, and 16 bases separated the two germline ends. This CDR3 reads CSVDQGYRSGANVLTF. DNA for the CDR3: TGCAGCGTCGACCAGGGTTACCGGTCTGGGGCCAACGTCCTGACTTTC.

This chain links TRBV15 with TRBJ2-5; 9 bases match TRBD1. Germline values: CDR1 LNHNV, CDR2 YYDKDF (reference sequence). Unmatched junction bases numbered 9, after V lost 3 bases and J lost 4 bases. The CDR3 spans 16 residues. The CDR3 nucleotides are TGTGCCACCAGCAGCATACAGGGGGCGGAGGGAGAGACCCAGTACTTC. The encoded protein is CATSSIQGAEGETQYF.

In this sample, this clone turned up a few times. The V call is TRBV29-1, the J call TRBJ2-1; 9 bases line up with TRBD2. The CDR3 loop spans 14 amino acids. V lost 4 bases and J lost 7; bases outside the gene matches: 8. From germline, CDR1 is SQVTM and CDR2 ANQGSEA. DNA of the CDR3: TGCAGCGTTGCGAAGCGGGGGGAGGGAAATGAGCAGTTCTTC. Translation gives CSVAKRGEGNEQFF.

The chain links TRBV25-1 to TRBJ2-7; 9 bases match TRBD1. Germline CDR1 is MGHDK and CDR2 is SYGVNS. V trimming: 5 bases; J trimming: 1 base; junction bases outside the gene matches: 6. This CDR3 spans 15 amino acids. The CDR3 DNA reads as TGTGCCAGCAGTCCCCGGGACAGGGTTTCCTACGAGCAGTACTTC. This translates into CASSPRDRVSYEQYF.

The DNA for the CDR3 is TGTGCCAGCAGTCCCGGCGGGGGTTCTGGCTACACCTTC. Residues: CASSPGGGSGYTF. The genes are TRBV6-5 and TRBJ1-2; maybe TRBD1 (5 bases). The germline V gene has CDR1 MNHEY and CDR2 SVGAGI. The CDR3 is made up of 13 amino acids. Trimming took 5 bases from V and 7 from J, leaving 14 bases between them.

This chain uses TRBV7-2 with TRBJ2-1; the match to TRBD2 covers 9 bases. Germline V gene data show CDR1 as SGHTA and CDR2 as FQGNSA. The ends lost 0 bases at V and 11 bases at J; junction bases unmatched: 11. CDR3 length: 16 residues. This CDR3 is CASSLALDSGGPKQFF. The CDR3 DNA sequence: TGTGCCAGCAGCTTAGCGCTCGATAGCGGGGGTCCCAAGCAGTTCTTC. Full variable domain (remainder filled in from reference TRBV7-2 and TRBJ2-1): GAGVSQSPSNKVTEKGKDVELRCDPISGHTALYWYRQSLGQGLEFLIYFQGNSAPDKSGLPSDRFSAERTGGSVSTLTIQRTQQEDSAVYLCASSLALDSGGPKQFFGPGTRLTVL.